The clone carrying this T cell receptor beta chain was found a few times. As yet, its antigen is unknown. Each CDR3 protein is one row after TCRdb ran MiXCR on the RT-PCR reads. Of 500,000 to 600,000 distinct CDR3 sequences in the sample, roughly 10% were seen once. The data stem from a study of response to subunit inactivated influenza vaccine. Study findings and constraints: Authors proposed each seasonal influenza vaccination draws in few new T cells.

The CDR3 has 18 residues. Germline-derived CDR1 and CDR2 are MNHEY and SVGAGI. Trimming removed 2 bases from V and 4 bases from J; junction bases left unmatched: 13. These same data were also listed under a study on T cells expressing NK-cell markers. As reported in that work: Synthesis of TCR beta cDNA relied on 5'RACE template switching carrying UMIs. Sorted CD3+CD56-NKG2C+, CD3+CD56+NKG2C+ and CD3+CD56+NKG2C- T cells supplied the TCR beta repertoires. Sequenced donors, eight in total, included seven who were HCMV-seropositive and one who was seronegative. About six donors showed dominant NKG2C+ clonotypes comprising roughly 1.0-7.5% of their CD8+ T cells.

The specimen comprised PBMCs from blood, sampled on the day of vaccination. The receptor was isolated from a man aged 50 or older who received an inactivated influenza vaccine. The rearrangement links TRBV6-5 to TRBJ2-1, with TRBD2 matching over 8 bases. The CDR3 coding sequence is TGTGCCAGCAGTTACCCTCCGGGTAGCGGGGCGAAGTACAATGAGCAGTTCTTC. This encodes CASSYPPGSGAKYNEQFF.